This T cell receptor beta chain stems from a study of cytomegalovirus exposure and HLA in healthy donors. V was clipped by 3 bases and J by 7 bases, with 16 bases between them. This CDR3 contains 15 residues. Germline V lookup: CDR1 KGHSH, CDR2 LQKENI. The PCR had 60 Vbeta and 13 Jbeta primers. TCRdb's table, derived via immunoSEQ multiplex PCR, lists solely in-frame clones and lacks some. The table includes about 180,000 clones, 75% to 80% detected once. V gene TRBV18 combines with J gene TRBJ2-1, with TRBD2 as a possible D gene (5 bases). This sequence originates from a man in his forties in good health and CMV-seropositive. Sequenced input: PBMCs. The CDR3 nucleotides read TGTGCCAGCTCACCCCGGCAGGAGGCCTCTAATGAGCAGTTCTTC. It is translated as CASSPRQEASNEQFF.